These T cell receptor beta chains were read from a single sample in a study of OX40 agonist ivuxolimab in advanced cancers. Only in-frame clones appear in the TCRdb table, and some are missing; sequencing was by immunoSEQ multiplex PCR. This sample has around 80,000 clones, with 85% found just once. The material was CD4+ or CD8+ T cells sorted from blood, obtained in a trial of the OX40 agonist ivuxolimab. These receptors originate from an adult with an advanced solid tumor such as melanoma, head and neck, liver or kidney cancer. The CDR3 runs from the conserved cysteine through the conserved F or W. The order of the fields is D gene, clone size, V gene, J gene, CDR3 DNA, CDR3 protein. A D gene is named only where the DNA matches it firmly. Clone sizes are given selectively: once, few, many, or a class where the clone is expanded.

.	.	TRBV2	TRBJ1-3	TGTGCCAGCAGTGAAGCGACGGAGAAGGGCCTCTCTGGAAACACCATATATTTT	CASSEATEKGLSGNTIYF
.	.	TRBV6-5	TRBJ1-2	TGTGCCAGCAACTCCCAGTATGGCTACACCTTC	CASNSQYGYTF
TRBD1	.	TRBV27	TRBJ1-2	TGTGCCAGCAGTTTATCAGGGACAGGGCATGGCTACACCTTC	CASSLSGTGHGYTF
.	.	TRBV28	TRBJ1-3	TGTGCCAGCAGTTGGCCAGTCTCTGGAAACACCATATATTTT	CASSWPVSGNTIYF
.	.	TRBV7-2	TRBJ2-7	TGTGCCAGCAGCTTTCTAGCGACCGAGCAGTACTTC	CASSFLATEQYF
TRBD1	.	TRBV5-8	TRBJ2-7	TGTGCCAGCAGCTTGGAGTCAGGGGGCCCCTACGAGCAGTACTTC	CASSLESGGPYEQYF
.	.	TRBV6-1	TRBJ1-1	TGTGCCAGCAGTGACATACAGGGCTTGATGGGGACTGAAGCTTTCTTT	CASSDIQGLMGTEAFF
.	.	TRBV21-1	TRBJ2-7	TGTGCCAGCAGCATCCGGGACAGCCCCTACGAGCAGTACTTC	CASSIRDSPYEQYF
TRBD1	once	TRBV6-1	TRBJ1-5	TGTGCCAGCTTTCACAGGGGGCATCAGCCCCAGCATTTT	CASFHRGHQPQHF
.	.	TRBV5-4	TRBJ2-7	TGTGCCAGCGCCCCGGCATTCGGTGAGCAGTACTTC	CASAPAFGEQYF
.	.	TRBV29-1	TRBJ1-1	TGCAGCGTTGGACAGACCCCTTCCATGAACACTGAAGCTTTCTTT	CSVGQTPSMNTEAFF
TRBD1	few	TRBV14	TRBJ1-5	TGTGCCAGCAGCCAAGAACAGGGGGCCCGGCGGGCCAATCAGCCCCAGCATTTT	CASSQEQGARRANQPQHF
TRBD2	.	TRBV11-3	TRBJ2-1	TGTGCCAGCAGCCTACTACAATCGGCGGGAGAAGCGGTAGGTGAGCAGTTCTTC	CASSLLQSAGEAVGEQFF
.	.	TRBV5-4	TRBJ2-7	TGTGCCAGCAGCCCTGGGATCTCCTACGAGCAGTACTTC	CASSPGISYEQYF
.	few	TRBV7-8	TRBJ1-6	TGTGCCAGCAGCAATCCGACAGGTCTTGGTAATTCACCCCTCCACTTT	CASSNPTGLGNSPLHF
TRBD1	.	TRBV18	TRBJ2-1	TGTGCCAGCTCACCCCTCAGGGGGAGCTCCTACAATGAGCAGTTCTTC	CASSPLRGSSYNEQFF
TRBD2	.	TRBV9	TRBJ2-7	TGTGCCAGTGCGGGACTAGCGGTCTACGAGCAGTACTTC	CASAGLAVYEQYF
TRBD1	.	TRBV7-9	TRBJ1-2	TGTGCCAGCAGCTTAAGTTCCGGGACAGGGGTCCGTGGCTACACCTTC	CASSLSSGTGVRGYTF
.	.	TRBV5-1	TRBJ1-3	TGCGCCAGCAGCCGCTCCTATCTGGGCCTTGGAAACACCATATATTTT	CASSRSYLGLGNTIYF
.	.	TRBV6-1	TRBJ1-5	TGTGCCAGCATGACCGGATCAAGCAATCAGCCCCAGCATTTT	CASMTGSSNQPQHF
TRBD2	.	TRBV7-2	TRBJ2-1	TGTGCCAGCAGACCAGTAGCGGGTTACAATGAGCAGTTCTTC	CASRPVAGYNEQFF
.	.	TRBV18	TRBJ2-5	TGTGCCAGCTCATCGCCAGGGACAGAGACCCAGTACTTC	CASSSPGTETQYF
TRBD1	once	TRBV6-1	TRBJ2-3	TGTGCCAGCATTGTGGACAGGGGGACAGATACGCAGTATTTT	CASIVDRGTDTQYF
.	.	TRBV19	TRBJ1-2	TGTGCCAGTAGTACAGGGGACCTTTTTGGCTACACCTTC	CASSTGDLFGYTF
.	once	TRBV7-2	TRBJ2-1	TGTGCCAGCAGCTTAGATCACAATGAGCAGTTCTTC	CASSLDHNEQFF
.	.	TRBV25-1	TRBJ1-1	TGTGCCAGCAGTGAATGGGGCCGAGAACACACTGAAGCTTTCTTT	CASSEWGREHTEAFF
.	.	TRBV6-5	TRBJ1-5	TGTGCCAGCAGTGCCTTGGGGCCTAGCAATCAGCCCCAGCATTTT	CASSALGPSNQPQHF
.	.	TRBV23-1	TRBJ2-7	TGCGCCAGCAGTCCAGGAGGGGAATACGAGCAGTACTTC	CASSPGGEYEQYF
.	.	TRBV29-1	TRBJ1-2	TGCGGATTCAGGGGTATCACCTATGGCTACACCTTC	CGFRGITYGYTF
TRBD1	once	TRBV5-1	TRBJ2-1	TGCGCCAGCAGCTGGGCGGGACAGGGGCCGGATGAGCAGTTCTTC	CASSWAGQGPDEQFF
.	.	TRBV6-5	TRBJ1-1	TGTGCCAGCAGCTACGGTCCAGGATGGACTGAAGCTTTCTTT	CASSYGPGWTEAFF
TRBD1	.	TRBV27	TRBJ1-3	TGTGCCAGCAGTCTTACCGGGACAGGTCGTGGAAACACCATATATTTT	CASSLTGTGRGNTIYF
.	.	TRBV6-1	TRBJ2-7	TGTGCCAGCAGTAATCCCGAGCAGTACTTC	CASSNPEQYF
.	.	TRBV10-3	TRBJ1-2	TGTGCCATCAGCCGGGAGGCGGCCTATGGCTACACCTTC	CAISREAAYGYTF
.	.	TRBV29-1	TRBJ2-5	TGCAGCGTCCGCTTCCGAGGGAGACTAGAGACCCAGTACTTC	CSVRFRGRLETQYF
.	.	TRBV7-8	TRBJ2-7	TGTGCCAGCAGCTTCAATATTGGCGGGTTATACTACGAGCAGTACTTC	CASSFNIGGLYYEQYF
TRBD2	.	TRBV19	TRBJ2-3	TGTGCCAGTAGTCCGATCGGACTAGCGGGAGGATGGGGTACGCAGTATTTT	CASSPIGLAGGWGTQYF
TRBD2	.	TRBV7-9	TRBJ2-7	TGTGCCAGCAGTCGAGGGACTAGCGGAATATACGAGCAGTACTTC	CASSRGTSGIYEQYF
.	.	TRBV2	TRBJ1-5	TGTGCCAGCAGCCGGGACGGCAATCAGCCCCAGCATTTT	CASSRDGNQPQHF
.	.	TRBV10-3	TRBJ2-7	TGTGCCATCAAGGGAGACAGCTCCTACGAGCAGTACTTC	CAIKGDSSYEQYF
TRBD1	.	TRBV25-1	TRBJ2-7	TGTGCCAGCAGTGAGGGACAGAACGAGCAGTACTTC	CASSEGQNEQYF
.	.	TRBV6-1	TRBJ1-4	TGTGCCAGCAGGAAAACCGGTGGAGCTAATGAAAAACTGTTTTTT	CASRKTGGANEKLFF
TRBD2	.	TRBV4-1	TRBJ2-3	TGCGCCAGCAGCCAACTCCTGAAGCGGGGGAGCACAGATACGCAGTATTTT	CASSQLLKRGSTDTQYF
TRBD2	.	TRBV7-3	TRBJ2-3	TGTGCCAGCAGCTCGGGGGGGCGGACAGATACGCAGTATTTT	CASSSGGRTDTQYF
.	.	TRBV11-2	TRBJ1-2	TGTGCCAGCAGCTTAGTGGGGGAAAGGAAGGGCTACACCTTC	CASSLVGERKGYTF
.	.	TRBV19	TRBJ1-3	TGTGCCAGTAGTGCGCGGGGCCTCTCTGGAAACACCATATATTTT	CASSARGLSGNTIYF
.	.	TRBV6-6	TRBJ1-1	TGTGCCAGCAGTCGTACGTCAGGGAGGATGAGAACTGAAGCTTTCTTT	CASSRTSGRMRTEAFF
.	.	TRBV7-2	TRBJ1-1	TGTGCCAGCAGCCCCCAGTGGGGTTTATTGCGTCAGAACACTGAAGCTTTCTTT	CASSPQWGLLRQNTEAFF
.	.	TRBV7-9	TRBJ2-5	TGTGCCAGCAGCTTACGGGGAAAACAAGAGACCCAGTACTTC	CASSLRGKQETQYF